What follows are 5 T cell receptor beta chains derived from one specimen sequenced in a study of T cells in Graves' hyperthyroidism and ophthalmopathy. The source material, RNA transcripts, was used to amplify TCR beta CDR3 regions. A set of HTBI primers served as the primers for a first-round RT-PCR of the TCR CDR3. TCRdb called the multiplex PCR reads again in MiXCR, with one record for every CDR3 protein. The repertoire holds about 290,000 distinct CDR3 sequences, with about 16% as singletons. The sequencing sample was made of blood. Receptors originate from a woman aged 45-65 years with Graves' hyperthyroidism that later progressed to Graves' ophthalmopathy.

This clonotype was found a few times. J is TRBJ2-2 and V is TRBV3-1; TRBD1 is a possible D gene (5 bases). Trimming removed 4 bases at V and 4 bases at J, with 13 bases between. The CDR3 runs 15 residues. The germline V gene encodes CDR1 LGHDT and CDR2 YNNKEL (reference sequence). The CDR3 region has the DNA TGTGCCAGCAGCCTACGACAAGGGGCCACCGGGGAGCTGTTTTTT. Encoded protein: CASSLRQGATGELFF.

This clonotype was picked up many times. The chain combines TRBV7-9 with TRBJ1-2; D might be TRBD1 (5 bases). The CDR3 covers 16 residues. V lost 4 bases to trimming and J lost 4 bases, with 19 bases between them. CDR1 is SEHNR, CDR2 FQNEAQ, per germline (reference sequence). This CDR3 reads CASSSGVGRALYGYTF. The DNA for the CDR3 is TGTGCCAGCAGCTCGGGGGTTGGCCGGGCCCTCTATGGCTACACCTTC.

J is TRBJ1-5 and V is TRBV5-5; the D gene is possibly TRBD1 (5 bases). CDR1 and CDR2 (germline): SGHKS, YYEKEE (reference sequence). The germline V and J ends were trimmed by 2 bases and 5 bases, with 11 bases remaining between them. This CDR3 comprises 14 residues. Here the CDR3 reads CASSFGGVDQPQHF. In DNA, the CDR3 is TGTGCCAGCAGCTTCGGAGGGGTAGATCAGCCCCAGCATTTT.

This chain uses TRBV29-1 with TRBJ2-7; 7 bases are a match to TRBD1. Germline V CDR1 and CDR2: SQVTM, ANQGSEA. The junction had 8 bases not matched to a gene; V was cut back by 5 bases and J by 1 base. The CDR3 has 14 amino acids. CDR3 nucleotide sequence: TGCAGCGTTACGACAGGGTCTAGTTCCTACGAGCAGTACTTC. The encoded protein is CSVTTGSSSYEQYF.

This clonotype came up many times. The V gene is TRBV20-1, the J gene TRBJ2-6; possible D gene TRBD2, 6 bases. CDR1 DFQATT and CDR2 SNEGSKA come from the germline V gene (reference sequence). The CDR3 sequence is 18 residues long. V lost 0 bases to trimming and J lost 0 bases, with 15 bases between them. The CDR3 loop reads CSARDRRGVSSGANVLTF. As DNA, the CDR3 is TGCAGTGCTAGAGATCGACGCGGGGTATCCTCTGGGGCCAACGTCCTGACTTTC.